The sequence of this T cell receptor beta chain was determined in a study of shared clonotypes between healthy human individuals. The CDR3 has 15 amino acids. Germline CDR1 is SGDLS and CDR2 is YYNGEE. Trimming shortened V by 4 bases and J by 2 bases, and 15 bases separated the two germline ends. Regarding the study as a whole: Generation probabilities of non-shared clonotypes were lower (relative to those shared by all four donors).

Notes on this clone: The antigen remains unidentified.

Once extracted for a subset, genomic DNA was divided evenly among several immunoSEQ plates. TCRdb keeps only in-frame clones here, not all; method: immunoSEQ multiplex PCR. The profile shows 2 million to 2.5 million clones, 85% to 95% of them singletons. All the donors were Caucasian adults who lived in Nashville, Tennessee. V gene TRBV9 combines with J gene TRBJ1-2; a weak D match, TRBD1 (6 bases). The origin of this receptor is a man between 18 and 29 years old in good health. Some clones in this sample may be carry-over from other donors' samples. Sequencing input: naive CD4+ T cells from PBMCs. Subset meaning: CD45RA+ positively selected. CDR3 bases: TGTGCCAGCAGCAGAGAGCTCAGGGGAAACTATGGCTACACCTTC. Translation gives CASSRELRGNYGYTF.